The 22 T cell receptor beta chains in this list originate from one sample, sequenced in a study of blood T cells in healthy people across ages. A second 7 to 11 cycle PCR used barcoded and J-beta primers. TCRdb processed the 5' RACE reads anew with MiXCR; each CDR3 protein has one entry. The data contain 1.5 million to 2 million distinct CDR3 sequences, roughly 27% of them singletons. Input material: blood. Every receptor here comes from a woman aged 30 to 39 in good health.

This clonotype has just a few counts. The genes are TRBV29-1 and TRBJ2-7; 7 bases match TRBD1. The germline CDR1 and CDR2 sequences are SQVTM and ANQGSEA. V lost 5 bases to trimming and J lost 2 bases; unmatched junction nucleotides: 6. The CDR3 contains 13 residues. The CDR3 bases are TGCAGCGTTAAGGGGACAGCCGCCTACGAGCAGTACTTC. It specifies CSVKGTAAYEQYF.

This clonotype was picked up many times. This chain connects TRBV7-2 to TRBJ2-4; 8 bases agree with TRBD1. CDR1 is SGHTA, CDR2 FQGNSA, per germline. CDR3 length: 15 amino acids. J lost 7 bases, V lost 5 bases, and 10 bases had no gene match. The CDR3 is CASSPGQAGWNIQYF. The CDR3 DNA reads TGTGCCAGCAGCCCGGGACAGGCAGGATGGAACATTCAGTACTTC.

Ten or more counts support this clonotype. The chain uses TRBV15 and TRBJ2-1; D call uncertain. CDR1 LNHNV and CDR2 YYDKDF come from the germline V gene (reference sequence). The V end was cut by 1 base, the J end by 7 bases, with 8 bases between. The CDR3 extends over 13 amino acids. The CDR3 region has the DNA TGTGCCACCAGCAGAGTCCATGAAAATGAGCAGTTCTTC. Amino acids: CATSRVHENEQFF.

As to this clonotype: A read error may explain this, as a much larger clone is one base away. The V and J genes are TRBV4-3 and TRBJ2-5; 7 bases are shared with TRBD2. Germline values: CDR1 LGHNA, CDR2 YSLEER. This CDR3 has 14 residues. The DNA for the CDR3 is TGCGTCAGCAGCCAAGATCGGGGGGTGCAAGAGCAGTACTTC. Protein sequence: CVSSQDRGVQEQYF.

The chain combines TRBV15 with TRBJ2-3, with D possibly being TRBD1 (6 bases). With 0 bases removed from V and 5 bases from J, the gap between germline ends came to 12 bases. Germline V lookup: CDR1 LNHNV, CDR2 YYDKDF (reference sequence). This CDR3 is 15 amino acids long. The CDR3 here is CATSREGARRDTQYF. The DNA for the CDR3 is TGTGCCACCAGCAGAGAGGGGGCGAGGAGAGATACGCAGTATTTT.

This clonotype occurred a few times. The chain uses TRBV30 and TRBJ2-1; D uncertain. CDR1 is GTSNPN, CDR2 SVGIG, per germline (reference sequence). V shed 0 bases and J shed 8 bases, with 5 bases lying between them. CDR3 size: 11 residues. The CDR3 nucleotides are TGTGCCTGGAGTGTACTGTATGAGCAGTTCTTC. Encoded protein: CAWSVLYEQFF.

This clonotype was seen only a few times. The V and J genes are TRBV9 and TRBJ2-3, with 7 bases aligning to TRBD1. V lost 3 bases to trimming and J lost 3 bases; unmatched junction nucleotides: 10. The CDR3 is made up of 16 amino acids. Germline V CDR1 and CDR2: SGDLS, YYNGEE. The CDR3 DNA sequence: TGTGCCAGCAGCGCGACCGGGACAGCGGTAACAGATACGCAGTATTTT. Protein sequence: CASSATGTAVTDTQYF.

This clonotype was found a few times. This rearrangement joins TRBV20-1 to TRBJ2-7; 10 bases line up with TRBD2. V was clipped by 7 bases and J by 4 bases; unmatched bases: 7. In germline, CDR1 is DFQATT, CDR2 SNEGSKA (reference sequence). This CDR3 region has 13 residues. The CDR3 is CSGAGGPVYEQYF. The CDR3 DNA reads as TGCAGTGGAGCGGGAGGGCCAGTATACGAGCAGTACTTC.

This clonotype occurred many times. This chain connects TRBV5-1 to TRBJ2-7; 10 bases line up with TRBD1. Looked up from germline, CDR1 is SGHRS and CDR2 is YFSETQ. CDR3 length equals 15 residues. V was clipped by 4 bases and J by 4 bases; unmatched bases: 8. The CDR3 reads CASSARQGAYYEQYF. CDR3 nucleotides: TGCGCCAGCAGCGCAAGACAGGGGGCCTATTACGAGCAGTACTTC.

The chain couples TRBV2 to TRBJ2-7; 8 positions agree with TRBD1. V lost 8 bases to trimming and J lost 4 bases; unmatched junction nucleotides: 10. The germline V gene encodes CDR1 SNHLY and CDR2 FYNNEI. This CDR3 is built from 14 residues. CDR3 amino acids: CASLSPRGLYEQYF. In DNA form, the CDR3 reads TGTGCCAGCCTGTCCCCCAGGGGGCTTTACGAGCAGTACTTC.

To note about this clonotype: A read error may be the cause here, since a much bigger clone is one base away. The V gene is TRBV28, the J gene TRBJ2-3; 7 bases match TRBD1. CDR1 and CDR2 from the germline V gene are MDHEN and SYDVKM. CDR3 length: 14 residues. For the CDR3, the DNA is TGTGTCAGCAGCCATCGACAGGGTGATGATACGCAGTATTTT. This translates into CVSSHRQGDDTQYF.

The rearrangement links TRBV9 to TRBJ1-1, with D perhaps TRBD1 (6 bases). The germline CDR1 and CDR2 sequences are SGDLS and YYNGEE. The CDR3 loop spans 13 amino acids. V gave up 4 bases and J gave up 6 bases, with 13 bases separating them. The CDR3, as DNA: TGTGCCAGCAGCCCATCGGACAGCCCTGAAGCTTTCTTT. Its protein product is CASSPSDSPEAFF.

Only a few counts were recorded for this clonotype. V gene TRBV2 combines with J gene TRBJ2-7; tentatively, D is TRBD1 or TRBD2 (5 bases each). This CDR3 spans 14 amino acids. Germline V lookup: CDR1 SNHLY, CDR2 FYNNEI. Trimming shortened V by 4 bases and J by 7 bases, and 17 bases separated the two germline ends. The CDR3 loop reads CASSAGRGLGEQYF. The DNA of the CDR3 is TGTGCCAGCAGTGCGGGAAGGGGCCTGGGGGAGCAGTACTTC.

To note about this clonotype: A much larger clone differs by one base, so this may be a read error. The rearrangement joins TRBV7-2 to TRBJ2-5; D is unresolved. The DNA end is a closer match to TRBJ2-7, so the J assignment may be wrong. CDR1 and CDR2 from the germline V gene are SGHTA and FQGNSA. This CDR3 is built from 12 residues. CDR3 bases: TGTGCCGGCAGCTTAGTTAGTGACGAGCAGTACTTC. Protein sequence: CAGSLVSDEQYF.

The gene calls are TRBV28 and TRBJ2-4; 9 nucleotides align to TRBD2. Trimming cost V 5 bases and J 3 bases; bases outside gene matches: 8. The CDR3 is 16 amino acids. The germline V gene has CDR1 MDHEN and CDR2 SYDVKM. For the CDR3, the DNA is TGTGCCAGCAGTCTTCGGGTAGCGGGAGTCAAAAACATTCAGTACTTC. Translation: CASSLRVAGVKNIQYF.

The V and J genes are TRBV5-1 and TRBJ2-1, with D tentatively TRBD2 (6 bases). Germline loops: CDR1 SGHRS, CDR2 YFSETQ. The ends were cut back, 4 bases at V and 10 bases at J, with 15 bases in the middle. The CDR3 is 13 amino acids. CDR3 sequence: CASSPWDLGEQFF. The CDR3 bases are TGCGCCAGCAGCCCCTGGGACTTGGGCGAGCAGTTCTTC.

This chain uses TRBV6-5 with TRBJ1-2, with a tentative D call TRBD1 (6 bases). Per germline, CDR1 MNHEY and CDR2 SVGAGI. The CDR3 is 13 amino acids. V lost 6 bases to trimming and J lost 6 bases, with 14 bases between them. DNA of the CDR3: TGTGCCAGCAGCCTAGACAGGTGGAATGGCTACACCTTC. It translates to CASSLDRWNGYTF.

The gene calls are TRBV15 and TRBJ2-1, with TRBD2 matching over 8 bases. The CDR3 sequence is 16 residues long. V trimming: 8 bases; J trimming: 0 bases; junction bases outside the gene matches: 9. The germline V gene encodes CDR1 LNHNV and CDR2 YYDKDF (reference sequence). As DNA, the CDR3 is TGTGCCACCGGTAGCCTAGCGGGTTTCTCCTACAATGAGCAGTTCTTC. The encoded protein is CATGSLAGFSYNEQFF.

This chain connects TRBV2 to TRBJ2-3, with D possibly being TRBD1 (6 bases). This CDR3 is built from 13 residues. CDR1 and CDR2 from the germline V gene are SNHLY and FYNNEI. V was pared by 6 bases and J by 3 bases, with 10 bases between. This CDR3 reads CASRKGETDTQYF. For the CDR3, the DNA is TGTGCCAGCAGGAAGGGGGAAACAGATACGCAGTATTTT.

This clonotype has only a few counts. The chain carries TRBV4-1 and TRBJ2-1; TRBD2 matches at 8 bases. This CDR3 has 16 amino acids. The junction had 10 bases not matched to a gene; V was cut back by 2 bases and J by 7 bases. The germline V gene encodes CDR1 MGHRA and CDR2 YSYEKL. The CDR3 spells CASSQRLGLGRNEQFF. For the CDR3, the DNA is TGCGCCAGCAGCCAACGCTTGGGACTAGGGCGTAATGAGCAGTTCTTC.

This clonotype was seen at least ten times. V and J are TRBV10-3 and TRBJ2-5; tentatively, D is TRBD2 (6 bases). V was cut by 0 bases and J by 6 bases, with 11 bases left in between. CDR3 length equals 14 residues. Germline V CDR1 and CDR2: ENHRY, SYGVKD. CDR3 protein: CAISESAGRQTQYF. In DNA form, the CDR3 reads TGTGCCATCAGTGAGTCCGCAGGGAGGCAGACCCAGTACTTC.

The gene calls are TRBV12-3 or TRBV12-4 and TRBJ2-3; 8 bases match TRBD2. Trimming removed 10 bases from V and 11 bases from J; junction bases left unmatched: 11. This CDR3 spans 12 amino acids. The CDR3 here is CANRGGRPQQYF. For the CDR3, the DNA is TGTGCCAACAGAGGCGGGAGGCCCCAGCAGTATTTT.